This TCR beta chain stems from a study of molecular identifiers for immune sequencing clone quantification. TCRdb re-called the PCR reads with MiXCR, one entry per CDR3 protein. Found here are about 300,000 distinct CDR3 sequences, roughly 23% of them singletons; the top ten hold approximately 0.84%. Points on this clonotype: Antigen unknown.

Unmatched junction bases numbered 3, after V lost 4 bases and J lost 4 bases. The length of the CDR3 is 15 residues. The germline V gene encodes CDR1 SGHAT and CDR2 FQNNGV. Study-level findings and limits: Detecting spiked Jurkat TCR RNA from one cell among about 910,000 naive cells was reportedly possible.

Sequenced sample: naive CD8+ T cells from blood, with Jurkat cell RNA spiked in. Subset of the sample: FACS-sorted CD8+CD4-CCR7+CD45RA+ naive T cells. This receptor was taken from a human donor in good health. Some libraries in this study had Jurkat cell RNA spiked in. The rearrangement links TRBV11-2 to TRBJ2-5; 13 nucleotides line up with TRBD2. The CDR3 bases are TGTGCCAGCAGCTCGGGACTAGCGGGGCTAGAGACCCAGTACTTC. This sequence encodes CASSSGLAGLETQYF.